These 5 T cell receptor beta chains came from one sample sequenced in a study of T cells after yellow fever vaccination. From the 5' RACE reads, TCRdb called clonotypes with MiXCR, one entry per CDR3 protein. This sample has some 500,000 distinct CDR3 sequences, with approximately 15% found just once. This specimen was PBMCs, taken on the day of the yellow fever booster vaccination. The receptors originated from a man between 25 and 39 years old who received the YFV17D yellow fever vaccine.

V and J are TRBV6-5 and TRBJ2-1, with 12 bases aligning to TRBD2. The CDR3 runs to 15 residues. Germline V lookup: CDR1 MNHEY, CDR2 SVGAGI. The V gene end was trimmed by 4 bases and the J gene end by 6 bases; junction bases not matched to a gene: 4. DNA of the CDR3: TGTGCCAGCAGTTCTACGACTAGCGGGGGCAATGAGCAGTTCTTC. This gives the protein CASSSTTSGGNEQFF.

Concerning this clonotype: A much larger clone differs by one base, so this may be a read error. The chain couples TRBV7-9 to TRBJ2-6; D is perhaps TRBD1 (6 bases). CDR3 length: 15 amino acids. Germline V gene lookup returns CDR1 SEHNR and CDR2 FQNEAQ (reference sequence). CDR3 amino acids: CASSVRGSGANVPTF. As DNA, the CDR3 is TGTGCCAGCAGCGTCAGGGGTTCTGGGGCCAACGTCCCGACTTTC.

Ten or more counts support this clonotype. This chain joins TRBV7-2 and TRBJ2-3; no clear D gene. The V and J ends lost 0 bases and 6 bases respectively, with 7 bases between them. This CDR3 region has 13 residues. Germline CDR1 is SGHTA and CDR2 is FQGNSA. The CDR3 loop is CASSLALEDTQYF. Written as DNA, the CDR3 is TGTGCCAGCAGCTTAGCCTTAGAGGATACGCAGTATTTT.

This clonotype was seen a handful of times. The chain is built from TRBV11-1 and TRBJ1-2; 9 bases map to TRBD1. Germline-derived CDR1 and CDR2 are SGHAT and FQDESV (reference sequence). V shed 1 base, J shed 1 base, and the junction held 10 bases outside the gene matches. This CDR3 has 18 amino acids. CDR3 in amino acids: CASSLVPGQGIFNYGYTF. The CDR3 region has the DNA TGTGCCAGCAGCTTAGTCCCGGGACAGGGAATTTTTAACTATGGCTACACCTTC.

This clonotype came up a few times. J is TRBJ2-3 and V is TRBV20-1; 12 positions agree with TRBD2. Germline V gene data show CDR1 as DFQATT and CDR2 as SNEGSKA (reference sequence). This CDR3 contains 14 residues. Germline trimming cut 1 base from V and 5 bases from J; bases unmatched to any gene: 1. CDR3 DNA: TGCAGTGCTAGAGCGGGACTAGCGGGAGATACGCAGTATTTT. Its protein product is CSARAGLAGDTQYF.